This T cell receptor beta chain was obtained from a study of control samples from healthy donors and cancer patients. CDR1 SEHNR and CDR2 FQNEAQ come from the germline V gene (reference sequence). V was clipped by 4 bases and J by 6 bases, with 5 bases between them. The CDR3 has 11 amino acids. Assay: immunoSEQ multiplex PCR; the TCRdb copy retains only in-frame clones and omits some. The sample has under 110,000 clones; around 89% are singletons. The J gene is TRBJ2-3, the V gene TRBV7-9; D ambiguous. Sequencing used blood. The TCR sequence derives from a man under 40 in good health. The CDR3 nucleotides read TGTGCCAGCAGCTATTCCGATACGCAGTATTTT. Translating gives CASSYSDTQYF.